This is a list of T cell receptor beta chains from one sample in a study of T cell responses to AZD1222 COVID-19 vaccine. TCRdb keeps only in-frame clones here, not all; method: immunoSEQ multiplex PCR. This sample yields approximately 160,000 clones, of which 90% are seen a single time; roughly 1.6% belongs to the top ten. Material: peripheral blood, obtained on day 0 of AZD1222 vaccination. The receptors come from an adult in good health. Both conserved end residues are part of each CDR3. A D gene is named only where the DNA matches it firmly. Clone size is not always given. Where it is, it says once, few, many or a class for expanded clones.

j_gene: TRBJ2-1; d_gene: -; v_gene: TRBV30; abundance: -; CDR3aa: CAWRAGPWNEQFF; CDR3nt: TGTGCCTGGAGGGCCGGACCGTGGAATGAGCAGTTCTTC
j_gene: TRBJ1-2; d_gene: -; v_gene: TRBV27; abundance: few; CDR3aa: CASSRPGRGGGYTF; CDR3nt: TGTGCCAGCTCGAGACCCGGAAGGGGTGGTGGCTACACCTTC
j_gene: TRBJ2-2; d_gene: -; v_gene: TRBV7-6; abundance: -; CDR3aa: CASSLANGNLLTGELFF; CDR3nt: TGTGCCAGCAGCTTAGCTAACGGCAACCTTCTCACCGGGGAGCTGTTTTTT
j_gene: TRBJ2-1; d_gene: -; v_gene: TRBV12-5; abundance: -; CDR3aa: CASGLGGRDEQFF; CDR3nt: TGTGCTAGTGGTTTGGGCGGCCGGGATGAGCAGTTCTTC
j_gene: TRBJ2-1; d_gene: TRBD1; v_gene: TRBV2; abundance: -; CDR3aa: CASSEVGRGSVNEQFF; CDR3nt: TGTGCCAGCAGTGAAGTGGGCAGGGGGAGTGTTAATGAGCAGTTCTTC
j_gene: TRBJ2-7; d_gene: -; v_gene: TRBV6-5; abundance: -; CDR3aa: CASKKSGEDPYEQYF; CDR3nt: TGTGCCAGCAAAAAAAGTGGTGAGGATCCCTACGAGCAGTACTTC
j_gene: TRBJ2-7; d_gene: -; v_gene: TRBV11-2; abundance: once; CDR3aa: CASSIGTGLSYEQYF; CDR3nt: TGTGCCAGCAGCATAGGTACGGGTCTTTCCTACGAGCAGTACTTC
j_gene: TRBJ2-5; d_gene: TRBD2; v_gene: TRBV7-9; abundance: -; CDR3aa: CASSPVAGQVETQYF; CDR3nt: TGTGCCAGCAGCCCAGTAGCGGGGCAGGTGGAGACCCAGTACTTC
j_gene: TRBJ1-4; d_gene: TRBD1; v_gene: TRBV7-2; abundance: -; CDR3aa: CASSPWTGATAEKLFF; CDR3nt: TGTGCCAGCAGTCCCTGGACAGGGGCCACGGCCGAAAAACTGTTTTTT
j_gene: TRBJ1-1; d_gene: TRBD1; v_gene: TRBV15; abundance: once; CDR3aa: CATSGRQGRTEAFF; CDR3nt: TGTGCCACCAGCGGCAGACAGGGACGCACTGAAGCTTTCTTT
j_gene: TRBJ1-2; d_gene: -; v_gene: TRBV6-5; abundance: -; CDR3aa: CASSYSADFRSGYTF; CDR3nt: TGTGCCAGCAGTTACTCTGCGGATTTTAGGTCAGGCTACACCTTC
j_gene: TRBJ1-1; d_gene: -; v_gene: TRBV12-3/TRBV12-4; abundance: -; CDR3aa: CASRRGAYTEAFF; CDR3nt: TGTGCCAGCAGGAGGGGGGCATATACTGAAGCTTTCTTT
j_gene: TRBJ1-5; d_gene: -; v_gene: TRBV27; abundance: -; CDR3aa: CASSLGGYSNQPQHF; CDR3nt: TGTGCCAGCAGTTTAGGAGGGTATAGCAATCAGCCCCAGCATTTT
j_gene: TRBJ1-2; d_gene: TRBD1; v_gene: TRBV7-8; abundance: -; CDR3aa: CASSSYRGRHGYTF; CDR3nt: TGTGCCAGCAGCAGCTACAGGGGACGTCATGGCTACACCTTC
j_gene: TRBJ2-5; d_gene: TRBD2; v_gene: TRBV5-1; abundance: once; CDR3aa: CASSPGGLRQETQYF; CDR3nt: TGCGCCAGCAGCCCGGGGGGGTTGAGGCAAGAGACCCAGTACTTC
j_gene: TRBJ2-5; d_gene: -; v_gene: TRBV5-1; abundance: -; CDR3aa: CASSLEAGQPMTQYF; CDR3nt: TGCGCCAGCAGCCTGGAGGCGGGACAGCCAATGACCCAGTACTTC
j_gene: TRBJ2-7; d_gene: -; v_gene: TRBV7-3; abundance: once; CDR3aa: CASSLAAGPTYEQYF; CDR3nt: TGTGCCAGCAGCTTAGCGGCGGGGCCGACCTACGAGCAGTACTTC
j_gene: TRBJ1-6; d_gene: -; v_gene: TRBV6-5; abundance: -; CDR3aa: CASSYGGKGESPLHF; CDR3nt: TGTGCCAGCAGTTACGGGGGGAAGGGGGAATCACCCCTCCACTTT
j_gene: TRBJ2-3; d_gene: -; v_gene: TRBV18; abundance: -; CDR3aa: CASSPRRSNTDTQYF; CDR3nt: TGTGCCAGCTCACCAAGGAGGTCGAACACAGATACGCAGTATTTT
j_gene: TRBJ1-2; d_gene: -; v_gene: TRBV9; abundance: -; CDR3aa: CASSVVGGPAADTF; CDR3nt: TGTGCCAGCAGCGTAGTGGGGGGGCCGGCGGCTGACACCTTC
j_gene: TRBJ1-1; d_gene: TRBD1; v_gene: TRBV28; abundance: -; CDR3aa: CASSLLPGQQNTEAFF; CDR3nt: TGTGCCAGCAGTCTTCTACCGGGACAGCAGAACACTGAAGCTTTCTTT
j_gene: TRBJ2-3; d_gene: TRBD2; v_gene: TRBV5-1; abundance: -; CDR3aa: CASSLNGGVTDTQYF; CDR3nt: TGCGCCAGCAGCTTAAACGGGGGGGTAACAGATACGCAGTATTTT
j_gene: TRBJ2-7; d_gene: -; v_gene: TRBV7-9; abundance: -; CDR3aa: CASSFEDLYEQYF; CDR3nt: TGTGCCAGCAGCTTCGAGGATCTCTACGAGCAGTACTTC
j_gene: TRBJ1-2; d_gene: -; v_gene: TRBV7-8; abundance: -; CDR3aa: CASSLDRGNWYGYTF; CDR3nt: TGTGCCAGCAGCTTAGATCGGGGGAACTGGTATGGCTACACCTTC
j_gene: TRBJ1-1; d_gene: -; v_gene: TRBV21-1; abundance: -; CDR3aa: CASSNLHGDRVMNTEAFF; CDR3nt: TGTGCCAGCAGCAATTTGCACGGGGACAGGGTTATGAACACTGAAGCTTTCTTT
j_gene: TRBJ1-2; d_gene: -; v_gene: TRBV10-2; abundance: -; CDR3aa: CASRGGANYGYTF; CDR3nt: TGCGCCAGCAGAGGTGGGGCGAACTATGGCTACACCTTC
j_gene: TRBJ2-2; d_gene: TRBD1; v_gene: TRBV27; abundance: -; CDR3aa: CASSLLNPGQSLTGELFF; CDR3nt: TGTGCCAGCAGTTTATTGAATCCGGGACAGTCCCTCACCGGGGAGCTGTTTTTT
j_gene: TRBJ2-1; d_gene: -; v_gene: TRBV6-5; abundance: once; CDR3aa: CASSYWAGPSDEQFF; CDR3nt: TGTGCCAGCAGTTACTGGGCAGGGCCGAGCGATGAGCAGTTCTTC
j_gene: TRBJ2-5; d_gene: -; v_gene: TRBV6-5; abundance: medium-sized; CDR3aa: CASSLAWGDQETQYF; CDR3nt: TGTGCCAGCAGCCTAGCCTGGGGAGACCAAGAGACCCAGTACTTC
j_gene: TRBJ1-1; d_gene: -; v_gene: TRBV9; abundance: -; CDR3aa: CASSVATGNGTMNTEAFF; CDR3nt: TGTGCCAGCAGCGTAGCTACAGGGAATGGGACTATGAACACTGAAGCTTTCTTT
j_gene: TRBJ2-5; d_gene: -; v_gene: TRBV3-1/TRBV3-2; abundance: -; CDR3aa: CASSSRGQETQYF; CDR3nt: TGTGCCAGCAGCTCCCGAGGGCAAGAGACCCAGTACTTC
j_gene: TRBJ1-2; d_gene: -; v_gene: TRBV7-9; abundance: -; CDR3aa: CASSLELVGYTF; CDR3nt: TGTGCCAGCAGCTTAGAATTAGTTGGCTACACCTTC
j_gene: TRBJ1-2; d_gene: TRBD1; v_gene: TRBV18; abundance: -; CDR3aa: CASSPLGTGEYGYTF; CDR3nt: TGTGCCAGCTCACCACTCGGGACAGGGGAATATGGCTACACCTTC
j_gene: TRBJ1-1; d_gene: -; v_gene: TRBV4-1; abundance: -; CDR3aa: CASSQDGLYDGKNTEAFF; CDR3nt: TGCGCCAGCAGCCAAGATGGTCTGTATGACGGAAAGAACACTGAAGCTTTCTTT
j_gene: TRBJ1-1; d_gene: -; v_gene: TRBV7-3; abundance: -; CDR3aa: CASSFQGNTEAFF; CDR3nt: TGTGCCAGCAGCTTTCAAGGGAACACTGAAGCTTTCTTT
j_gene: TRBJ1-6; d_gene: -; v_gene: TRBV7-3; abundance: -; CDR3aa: CASSFGGGSPLHF; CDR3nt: TGTGCCAGCAGCTTCGGGGGTGGTAGCCCCCTCCACTTT
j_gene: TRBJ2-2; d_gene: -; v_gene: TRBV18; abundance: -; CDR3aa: CASSPGAAPGGELFF; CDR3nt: TGTGCCAGCTCACCAGGAGCGGCCCCAGGCGGGGAGCTGTTTTTT
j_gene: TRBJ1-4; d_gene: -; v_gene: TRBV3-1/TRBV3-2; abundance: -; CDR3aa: CASSRSPQTSTNEKLFF; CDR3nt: TGTGCCAGCAGCCGAAGTCCACAGACCTCAACTAATGAAAAACTGTTTTTT
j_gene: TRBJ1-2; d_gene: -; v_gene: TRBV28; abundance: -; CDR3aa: CASSPRTHGYGYTF; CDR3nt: TGTGCCAGCAGCCCGAGGACTCACGGGTATGGCTACACCTTC
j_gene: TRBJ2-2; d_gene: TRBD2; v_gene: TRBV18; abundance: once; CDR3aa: CASSLMDAGVTGELFF; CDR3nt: TGTGCCAGCTCTCTCATGGATGCGGGGGTTACCGGGGAGCTGTTTTTT
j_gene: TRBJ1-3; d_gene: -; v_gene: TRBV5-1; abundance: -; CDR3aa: CASSLEGIGNTIYF; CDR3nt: TGCGCCAGCAGCTTGGAGGGAATTGGAAACACCATATATTTT
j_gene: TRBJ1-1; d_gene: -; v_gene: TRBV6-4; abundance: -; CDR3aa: CASSDDSGKGEAFF; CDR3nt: TGTGCCAGCAGTGACGACTCAGGGAAGGGAGAAGCTTTCTTT